This T cell receptor (beta chain) derives from a study of T-cell memory formation after mild COVID-19. General study points: Pre-infection memory held some responding clones, suggesting pre-existing cross-reactive T cells responded.

One entry per CDR3 protein results from TCRdb running MiXCR on the 5' RACE reads. The table lists some 120,000 distinct CDR3 sequences, around a sixth of them singletons, with about 14% in the top ten. With regard to this clonotype: Its target is unknown.

The sample consisted of PBMCs or a T cell subset sorted from them (not recorded which). This clonotype originated in an adult woman who had mild COVID-19 (a few samples of this study predate the infection). Cell type and time point are not known.

CDR3 sequence reads: CASSSGQAPVPGELFF. The CDR3 bases are TGTGCCAGCAGTTCGGGACAGGCCCCAGTCCCCGGGGAGCTGTTTTTT. This chain joins TRBV12-3 or TRBV12-4 and TRBJ2-2, with 8 bases fitting TRBD1. The CDR3 consists of 16 residues. V lost 4 bases, J lost 6 bases, and 10 bases stayed unmatched.